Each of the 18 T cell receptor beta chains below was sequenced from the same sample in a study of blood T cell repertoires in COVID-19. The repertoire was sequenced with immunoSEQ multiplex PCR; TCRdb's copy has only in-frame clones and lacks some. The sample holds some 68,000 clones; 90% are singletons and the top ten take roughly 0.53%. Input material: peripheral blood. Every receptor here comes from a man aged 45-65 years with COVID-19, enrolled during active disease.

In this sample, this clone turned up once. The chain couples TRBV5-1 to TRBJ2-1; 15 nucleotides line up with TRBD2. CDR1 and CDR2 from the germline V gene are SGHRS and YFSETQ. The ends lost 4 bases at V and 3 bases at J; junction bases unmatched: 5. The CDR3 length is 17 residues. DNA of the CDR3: TGCGCCAGCAGCCCGCTGGGACTAGCGGGAGGCTACAATGAGCAGTTCTTC. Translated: CASSPLGLAGGYNEQFF.

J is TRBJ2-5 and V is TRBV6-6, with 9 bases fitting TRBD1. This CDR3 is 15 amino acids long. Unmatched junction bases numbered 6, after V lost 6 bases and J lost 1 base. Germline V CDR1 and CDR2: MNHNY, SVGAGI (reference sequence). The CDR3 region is CASRGTGTPQETQYF. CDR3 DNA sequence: TGTGCCAGCAGAGGGACAGGGACGCCCCAAGAGACCCAGTACTTC.

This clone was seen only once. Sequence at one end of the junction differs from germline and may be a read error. The CDR3 sequence is CASSLDPSTDTQYF. As DNA, the CDR3 is TGTGCCAGCAGCCTAGATCCATCCACAGATACGCAGTATTTT. The chain links TRBV11-3 to TRBJ2-3; the D is unclear. The CDR3 is 14 residues long. Germline CDR1 SGHNT, CDR2 YENEEA. The variable domain in full, with the rest retrieved from reference TRBV11-3 and TRBJ2-3, is EAGVVQSPRYKIIEKKQPVAFWCNPISGHNTLYWYLQNLGQGPELLIRYENEEAVDDSQLPKDRFSAERLKGVDSTLKIQPAELGDSAVYLCASSLDPSTDTQYFGPGTRLTVL.

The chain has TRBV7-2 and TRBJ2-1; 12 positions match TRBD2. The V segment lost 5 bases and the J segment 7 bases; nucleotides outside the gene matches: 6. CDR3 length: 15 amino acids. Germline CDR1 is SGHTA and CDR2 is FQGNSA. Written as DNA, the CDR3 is TGTGCCAGCAGCCCAACTAGCGGGAGGAGTAATGAGCAGTTCTTC. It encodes CASSPTSGRSNEQFF.

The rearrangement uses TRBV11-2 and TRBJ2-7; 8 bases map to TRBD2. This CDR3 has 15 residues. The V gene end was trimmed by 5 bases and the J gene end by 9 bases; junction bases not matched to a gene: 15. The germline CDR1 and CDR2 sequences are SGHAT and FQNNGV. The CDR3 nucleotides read TGTGCCAGCAGCCCACAGGGACTAGGGGCCTGGGGGCAGTACTTC. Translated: CASSPQGLGAWGQYF.

This CDR3 is CAISESIGRTSGIGYEQYF. The CDR3 nucleotides read TGTGCCATCAGTGAGTCGATCGGGAGGACTAGCGGGATTGGCTACGAGCAGTACTTC. J is TRBJ2-7 and V is TRBV10-3; 12 bases are a match to TRBD2. The J segment lost 3 bases and the V segment lost 0 bases, leaving 12 bases of the junction unmatched. Looked up from germline, CDR1 is ENHRY and CDR2 is SYGVKD. CDR3 length equals 19 residues.

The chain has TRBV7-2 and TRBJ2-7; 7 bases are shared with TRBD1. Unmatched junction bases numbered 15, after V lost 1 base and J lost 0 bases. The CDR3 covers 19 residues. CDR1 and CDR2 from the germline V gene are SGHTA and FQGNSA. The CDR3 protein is CASSLVGTVNVGFSYEQYF. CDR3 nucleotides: TGTGCCAGCAGCTTAGTTGGGACAGTTAATGTGGGGTTCTCCTACGAGCAGTACTTC.

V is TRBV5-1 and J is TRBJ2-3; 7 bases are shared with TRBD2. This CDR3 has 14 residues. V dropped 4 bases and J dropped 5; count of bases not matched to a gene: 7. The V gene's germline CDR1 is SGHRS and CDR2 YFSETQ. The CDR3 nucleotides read TGCGCCAGCAGCGCCCGGGAGGATGAAGATACGCAGTATTTT. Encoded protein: CASSAREDEDTQYF.

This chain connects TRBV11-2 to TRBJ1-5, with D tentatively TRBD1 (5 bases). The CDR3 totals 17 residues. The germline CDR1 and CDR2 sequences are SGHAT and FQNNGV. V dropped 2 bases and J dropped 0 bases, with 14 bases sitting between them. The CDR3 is CASSLRGTLGSNQPQHF. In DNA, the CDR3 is TGTGCCAGCAGCTTACGCGGGACCCTGGGTAGCAATCAGCCCCAGCATTTT.

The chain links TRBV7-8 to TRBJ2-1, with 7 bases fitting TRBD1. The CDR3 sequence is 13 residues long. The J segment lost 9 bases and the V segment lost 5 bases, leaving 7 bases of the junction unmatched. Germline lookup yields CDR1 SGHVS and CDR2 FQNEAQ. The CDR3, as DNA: TGTGCCAGCAGCCTGGACAGGTCGGTTGAGCAGTTCTTC. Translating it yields CASSLDRSVEQFF.

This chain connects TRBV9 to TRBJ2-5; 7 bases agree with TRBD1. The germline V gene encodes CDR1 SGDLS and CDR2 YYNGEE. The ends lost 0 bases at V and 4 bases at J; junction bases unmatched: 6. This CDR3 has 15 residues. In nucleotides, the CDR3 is TGTGCCAGCAGCGTAGATGGGACAGTAGGAGAGACCCAGTACTTC. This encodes CASSVDGTVGETQYF.

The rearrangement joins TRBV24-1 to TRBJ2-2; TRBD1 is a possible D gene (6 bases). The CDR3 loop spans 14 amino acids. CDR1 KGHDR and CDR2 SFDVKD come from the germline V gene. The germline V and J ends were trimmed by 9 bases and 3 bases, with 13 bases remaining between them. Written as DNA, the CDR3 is TGTGCCACCCAGGGGCTAATCGACACCGGGGAGCTGTTTTTT. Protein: CATQGLIDTGELFF.

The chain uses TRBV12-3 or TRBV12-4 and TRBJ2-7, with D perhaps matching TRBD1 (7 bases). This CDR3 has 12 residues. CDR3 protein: CERTGGTGEQYF. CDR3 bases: TGTGAGCGGACAGGCGGGACCGGCGAGCAGTACTTC.

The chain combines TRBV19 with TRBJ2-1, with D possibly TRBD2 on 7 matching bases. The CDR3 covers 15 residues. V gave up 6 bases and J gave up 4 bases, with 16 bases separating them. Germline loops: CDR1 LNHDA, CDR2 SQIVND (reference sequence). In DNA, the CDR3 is TGTGCCAGTAGCGGATCAGGGGACTATTACAATGAGCAGTTCTTC. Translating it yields CASSGSGDYYNEQFF. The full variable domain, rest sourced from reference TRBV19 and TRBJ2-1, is DGGITQSPKYLFRKEGQNVTLSCEQNLNHDAMYWYRQDPGQGLRLIYYSQIVNDFQKGDIAEGYSVSREKKESFPLTVTSAQKNPTAFYLCASSGSGDYYNEQFFGPGTRLTVL.

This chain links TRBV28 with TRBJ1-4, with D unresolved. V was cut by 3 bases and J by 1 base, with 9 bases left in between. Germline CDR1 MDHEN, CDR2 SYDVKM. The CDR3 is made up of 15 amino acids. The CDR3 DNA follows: TGTGCCAGCAGTTTCGTCCGGGGAACTAATGAAAAACTGTTTTTT. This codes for CASSFVRGTNEKLFF.

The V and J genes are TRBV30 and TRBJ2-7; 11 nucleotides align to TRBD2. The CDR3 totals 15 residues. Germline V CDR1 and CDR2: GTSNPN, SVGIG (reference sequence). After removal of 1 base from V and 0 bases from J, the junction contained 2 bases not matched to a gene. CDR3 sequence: CAWSGGLAGSYEQYF. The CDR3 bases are TGTGCCTGGAGTGGAGGACTAGCGGGCTCCTACGAGCAGTACTTC.

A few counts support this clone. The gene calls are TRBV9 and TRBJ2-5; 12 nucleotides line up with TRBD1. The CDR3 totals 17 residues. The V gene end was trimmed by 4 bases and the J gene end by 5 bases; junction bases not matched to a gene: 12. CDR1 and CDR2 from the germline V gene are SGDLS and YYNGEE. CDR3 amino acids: CASSPGTGGSSGETQYF. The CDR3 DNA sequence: TGTGCCAGCAGCCCGGGGACAGGGGGCTCCTCTGGGGAGACCCAGTACTTC.

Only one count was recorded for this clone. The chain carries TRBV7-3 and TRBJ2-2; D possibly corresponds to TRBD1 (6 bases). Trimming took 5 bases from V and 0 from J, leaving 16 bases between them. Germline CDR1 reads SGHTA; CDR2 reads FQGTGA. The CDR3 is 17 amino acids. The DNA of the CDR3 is TGTGCCAGCAGCCTAAAAGCGACAGGTTCGAACACCGGGGAGCTGTTTTTT. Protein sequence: CASSLKATGSNTGELFF.